This is a list of T cell receptor beta chains from one sample in a study of blood T cell repertoires in COVID-19. TCRdb keeps only in-frame clones here, not all; method: immunoSEQ multiplex PCR. In the table there are 29,000 or so clones, 84% of which are singletons. What was sequenced was peripheral blood. The receptor source for this set is an elderly man with active COVID-19. CDR3s include the opening cysteine and the closing phenylalanine or tryptophan. D genes are given only for firm matches. The size entry is marked missing in some rows and otherwise reads once, few, many or a size class.

>NA|TRBJ2-1|TRBD2|TRBV30
CAWSVRAGTSQFF
TGTGCCTGGAGTGTACGGGCAGGGACTAGTCAGTTCTTC
>NA|TRBJ2-2|NA|TRBV9
CASSAVANTGELFF
TGTGCCAGCAGCGCAGTCGCGAACACCGGGGAGCTGTTTTTT
>once|TRBJ1-5|NA|TRBV11-2
CASSLGGKQPQHF
TGTGCCAGCAGCTTAGGCGGAAAGCAGCCCCAGCATTTT
>NA|TRBJ1-1|NA|TRBV20-1
CSVRMNTEAFF
TGCAGTGTCAGGATGAACACTGAAGCTTTCTTT
>once|TRBJ1-2|NA|TRBV7-9
CASSFAGDGYTF
TGTGCCAGCAGCTTTGCAGGGGATGGCTACACCTTC
>NA|TRBJ2-7|NA|TRBV3-1/TRBV3-2
CASSQQWYEQYF
TGTGCCAGCAGCCAACAGTGGTACGAGCAGTACTTC
>NA|TRBJ2-3|TRBD2|TRBV7-2
CASTPGTGGPDTQYF
TGTGCCAGCACCCCAGGGACGGGAGGGCCAGATACGCAGTATTTT
>NA|TRBJ2-5|NA|TRBV7-3
CASSLTRYQETQYF
TGTGCCAGCAGCTTGACTAGGTACCAAGAGACCCAGTACTTC
>NA|TRBJ2-7|NA|TRBV29-1
CSVEDSAGPTYEQYF
TGCAGCGTTGAAGATTCGGCAGGGCCGACCTACGAGCAGTACTTC
>NA|TRBJ2-3|NA|TRBV29-1
CSAEEGTDTQYF
TGCAGCGCTGAGGAGGGGACAGATACGCAGTATTTT
>NA|TRBJ2-2|TRBD1|TRBV28
CASSSAGTANTGELFF
TGTGCCAGCAGTTCCGCCGGGACAGCGAACACCGGGGAGCTGTTTTTT
>once|TRBJ2-3|TRBD2|TRBV18
CASSPPSAGGVSDTQYF
TGTGCCAGCTCACCACCGTCAGCGGGGGGAGTTTCGGATACGCAGTATTTT
>NA|TRBJ1-3|NA|TRBV19
CASSTRSGNTIYF
TGTGCCAGTAGTACCAGATCTGGAAACACCATATATTTT
>NA|TRBJ2-5|NA|TRBV11-2
CASSLDVGQGGGETQYF
TGTGCCAGCAGCTTAGATGTGGGGCAGGGCGGCGGAGAGACCCAGTACTTC
>NA|TRBJ2-7|NA|TRBV5-5
CASSLEEGRYEQYF
TGTGCCAGCAGCTTGGAAGAGGGTCGCTACGAGCAGTACTTC
>once|TRBJ1-3|TRBD1|TRBV6-5
CATRQGHSGNTIYF
TGTGCCACCCGACAGGGACATTCTGGAAACACCATATATTTT
>NA|TRBJ2-1|TRBD1|TRBV6-5
CASRFTGDNEQFF
TGTGCCAGCAGGTTTACAGGGGACAATGAGCAGTTCTTC
>NA|TRBJ2-3|TRBD2|TRBV7-2
CASSLWGRGGPGDTQYF
TGTGCCAGCAGCTTATGGGGCCGGGGGGGCCCCGGAGATACGCAGTATTTT
>NA|TRBJ2-1|TRBD1|TRBV7-2
CASSSGTGNEQFF
TGTGCCAGCAGCTCGGGGACAGGAAATGAGCAGTTCTTC
>NA|TRBJ2-1|NA|TRBV6-5
CASRRLSYNEQFF
TGTGCCAGCAGGCGGCTCTCCTACAATGAGCAGTTCTTC